This entry lists 6 T cell receptor beta chains sequenced from one sample in a study of breast tumors, draining lymph nodes, adjacent tissues. The lymph nodes were axillary draining lymph nodes from breast cancer patients. TCRdb re-called the multiplex PCR reads with MiXCR, one entry per CDR3 protein. The sample consists of about 230,000 distinct CDR3 sequences, about a third of them appearing once. Sequencing used axillary lymph node tissue. All receptors come from a female donor with breast cancer. Some clones in this sample may be carry-over from other donors' samples.

The rearrangement uses TRBV12-3 or TRBV12-4 and TRBJ2-2; TRBD2 is a possible D gene (5 bases). There are 15 residues in the CDR3. V was clipped by 6 bases and J by 0 bases, with 11 bases between them. The DNA for the CDR3 is TGTGCCAGCAGGGGGTCGGACTCGAACACCGGGGAGCTGTTTTTT. Amino acid sequence: CASRGSDSNTGELFF.

This clonotype was observed many times. In nucleotides, the CDR3 is TGCGCCAGCAGCTTTTGGGGCAGGGCCTCCTACAATGAGCAGTTCTTC. Translated: CASSFWGRASYNEQFF. The chain recombines TRBV5-1 with TRBJ2-1; weak D call: TRBD1 (5 bases). The CDR3 extends over 16 amino acids. The germline V and J ends were trimmed by 2 bases and 0 bases, with 12 bases remaining between them. Germline V gene lookup returns CDR1 SGHRS and CDR2 YFSETQ.

This clonotype has at least ten counts. This chain connects TRBV5-1 to TRBJ2-3; 12 nucleotides agree with TRBD2. Germline CDR1 SGHRS, CDR2 YFSETQ. J lost 1 base, V lost 3 bases, and 3 bases had no gene match. The CDR3 runs to 16 residues. CDR3 residues: CASSSTSGSGTDTQYF. CDR3 in DNA: TGCGCCAGCAGCTCGACTAGCGGGAGTGGCACAGATACGCAGTATTTT. Together with reference TRBV5-1 and TRBJ2-3, the CDR3 gives the full variable domain: KAGVTQTPRYLIKTRGQQVTLSCSPISGHRSVSWYQQTPGQGLQFLFEYFSETQRNKGNFPGRFSGRQFSNSRSEMNVSTLELGDSALYLCASSSTSGSGTDTQYFGPGTRLTVL.

The table lists this clonotype with many counts. The V call is TRBV11-3, the J call TRBJ1-2; D not certain. The ends were cut back, 1 base at V and 8 bases at J, with 8 bases in the middle. The germline gives CDR1 SGHNT, CDR2 YENEEA. This CDR3 spans 12 amino acids. CDR3 loop: CASSLATYGYTF. Here the CDR3 DNA reads TGTGCCAGCAGCTTAGCTACATACGGCTACACCTTC.

This clonotype was picked up many times. This chain joins TRBV7-9 and TRBJ2-1; the match to TRBD1 covers 10 bases. This CDR3 has 14 residues. The germline CDR1 and CDR2 sequences are SEHNR and FQNEAQ (reference sequence). Germline trimming cut 8 bases from V and 8 bases from J; bases unmatched to any gene: 9. The CDR3 spells CASPSWGQGYEQFF. The CDR3 bases are TGTGCCAGCCCCTCCTGGGGACAGGGGTATGAGCAGTTCTTC. The complete variable domain, with remaining parts taken from reference TRBV7-9 and TRBJ2-1, reads DTGVSQNPRHKITKRGQNVTFRCDPISEHNRLYWYRQTLGQGPEFLTYFQNEAQLEKSRLLSDRFSAERPKGSFSTLEIQRTEQGDSAMYLCASPSWGQGYEQFFGPGTRLTVL.

There are many counts of this clonotype. This sequence joins TRBV20-1 and TRBJ2-1, with TRBD2 as a possible D gene (6 bases). V was cut by 3 bases and J by 4 bases, with 16 bases left in between. The V gene's germline CDR1 is DFQATT and CDR2 SNEGSKA (reference sequence). The CDR3 covers 15 residues. This chain's CDR3 is CSARAWAGSYNEQFF. The CDR3 region has the DNA TGCAGTGCTAGGGCCTGGGCGGGAAGTTACAATGAGCAGTTCTTC.